A few counts support the clone carrying this T cell receptor (beta chain). Its specificity is unknown. Amplified TCR beta CDR3 regions derived from RNA transcripts. Researchers ran a first-round RT-PCR on the TCR CDR3 using the HTBI primer set. TCRdb analysed the multiplex PCR reads with MiXCR anew, one entry per CDR3 protein. The top ten clones hold 25% to 30% of a sample with fewer than 400,000 distinct CDR3 sequences, more than 13% of them seen once. The record originates from a study of T cells in Graves' hyperthyroidism and ophthalmopathy. Overall study: The blood sample was taken at first diagnosis, before treatment began. Study outcomes and limitations: Ophthalmopathy was predicted by the model a median of 6.5 months ahead of onset.

With V trimmed by 8 bases and J by 3 bases, 16 bases remained unmatched. CDR1 is MNHNS and CDR2 is SASEGT in the germline V gene. The CDR3 is 17 amino acids. The sequence was collected from a man in his fifties with Graves' ophthalmopathy. The sequenced sample was blood. This chain links TRBV6-1 with TRBJ2-7; the match to TRBD1 covers 10 bases. CDR3: CASQGQGRREKNYEQYF. The CDR3 DNA reads as TGTGCCAGCCAGGGACAGGGGAGGCGTGAAAAGAACTACGAGCAGTACTTC.